This T cell receptor (beta chain) stems from a study of blood T cell repertoires in COVID-19. Overall study context: From T cells, B-cell-depleted T cells, or PBMCs came the material, which was cDNA or gDNA.

The data were produced by immunoSEQ multiplex PCR, yet TCRdb's version contains in-frame clones alone and is incomplete. The table has 350,000 to 450,000 clones, nearly 90% seen once. Trimming took off 0 bases at V and 2 bases at J, with 10 bases between the two ends. CDR1 and CDR2 (germline): LNHNV, YYDKDF (reference sequence). The CDR3 runs to 15 residues. The sequencing input was PBMCs or T cells enriched from blood (not recorded which). This clonotype was sampled from a woman aged 18-35 years who had been exposed to COVID-19. This chain uses TRBV15 with TRBJ1-2; D is unresolved. The CDR3 region has the DNA TGTGCCACCAGCAGAGATTGGAGCAGCAACTATGGCTACACCTTC. Residues: CATSRDWSSNYGYTF.